These 32 T cell receptor beta chains were sequenced from one sample in a study of OX40 agonist ivuxolimab in advanced cancers. Generated by immunoSEQ multiplex PCR, the TCRdb table keeps only in-frame clones and is missing some. The table records about 7,700 clones, approximately 79% of them present only once. This specimen was CD4+ or CD8+ T cells sorted from blood, taken in a trial of the OX40 agonist ivuxolimab. The receptors derive from an adult with an advanced solid tumor such as melanoma, head and neck, liver or kidney cancer.

The rearrangement links TRBV18 to TRBJ2-7; 11 bases match TRBD1. The V gene end was trimmed by 2 bases and the J gene end by 3 bases; junction bases not matched to a gene: 12. CDR1 and CDR2 from the germline V gene are KGHSH and LQKENI. The CDR3 totals 18 residues. The CDR3 nucleotides read TGTGCCAGCTCACCATCATCGGACAGGGGGCGGATGTTCTACGAGCAGTACTTC. This codes for CASSPSSDRGRMFYEQYF.

The chain couples TRBV7-9 to TRBJ2-7; D ambiguous. With 5 bases removed from V and 5 bases from J, the gap between germline ends came to 10 bases. The CDR3 runs to 12 residues. Germline CDR1 and CDR2: SEHNR and FQNEAQ (reference sequence). The CDR3 bases are TGTGCCAGCAGCCTCGCATCCCACGAGCAGTACTTC. Amino acids: CASSLASHEQYF.

V is TRBV9 and J is TRBJ1-1, with 8 bases matching TRBD1. The V and J ends lost 3 bases and 6 bases, in that order; junction bases with no gene match: 10. CDR1 and CDR2 from the germline V gene are SGDLS and YYNGEE. The CDR3 is 15 amino acids. DNA for the CDR3: TGTGCCAGCAGCGGAGGACAGGGATTCGCGTCTGAAGCTTTCTTT. Translation: CASSGGQGFASEAFF.

In this sample, this clone turned up once. The chain couples TRBV19 to TRBJ1-2; D gene ambiguous. V shed 0 bases and J shed 7 bases, with 15 bases lying between them. The germline V gene encodes CDR1 LNHDA and CDR2 SQIVND (reference sequence). CDR3 length: 15 residues. For the CDR3, the DNA is TGTGCCAGTAGTATAGATCGGGAGGGCATAGTTGGCTACACCTTC. Protein product: CASSIDREGIVGYTF.

The chain employs TRBV10-2 and TRBJ2-1; D perhaps matches TRBD2 (5 bases). Germline CDR1 WSHSY, CDR2 SAAADI. Trimming cost V 7 bases and J 8 bases, with 15 bases left between them. This CDR3 has 13 amino acids. In DNA form, the CDR3 reads TGCGCCAGCACCCGCCCGGGGTTCGATGAGCAGTTCTTC. It codes for CASTRPGFDEQFF.

By share of the sample, this clone is medium-sized. The rearrangement links TRBV9 to TRBJ2-1; TRBD2 matches 11 bases. V was clipped by 3 bases and J by 2 bases; unmatched bases: 7. Per germline, CDR1 SGDLS and CDR2 YYNGEE. This CDR3 is 17 amino acids long. CDR3 bases: TGTGCCAGCAGCGATCATATAGCGGGAGGGGCCTACAATGAGCAGTTCTTC. It yields the protein CASSDHIAGGAYNEQFF.

On this clone: The DNA is omitted, as the CDR3 cannot be located on it reliably, and the CDR3 follows TCRdb's listing. The V gene is TRBV5-4, the J gene TRBJ2-3; the table gives TRBD2 as D, unverified against the DNA. The CDR3 contains 16 residues when both ends are counted. CDR1 SGHNT and CDR2 YYREEE come from the germline V gene (reference sequence). The CDR3 here is CASSARKTSGGGRSIF.

CDR3 sequence reads: CASDFQPQHF. CDR3 DNA: TGTGCCAGCGACTTTCAGCCCCAGCATTTT. The rearrangement joins TRBV27 to TRBJ1-5; D uncertain. Per germline, CDR1 MNHEY and CDR2 SMNVEV (reference sequence). This CDR3 region has 10 residues. Trimming left V 8 bases short and J 6 bases short, with 5 bases between.

This chain connects TRBV6-5 to TRBJ1-1, with 9 bases matching TRBD1. The CDR3 length is 15 residues. Germline CDR1 MNHEY, CDR2 SVGAGI. Unmatched junction bases numbered 4, after V lost 2 bases and J lost 3 bases. CDR3 in DNA: TGTGCCAGCAGTTACCAGGGACAGGGCGACACTGAAGCTTTCTTT. Encoded protein: CASSYQGQGDTEAFF.

This sequence joins TRBV6-1 and TRBJ2-7, with 9 nucleotides matching TRBD1. Germline loops: CDR1 MNHNS, CDR2 SASEGT. The CDR3 totals 16 residues. Trimming removed 1 base from V and 7 bases from J; junction bases left unmatched: 11. In nucleotides, the CDR3 is TGTGCCAGCAGTGAAGAAGGTGGGACAGGGTTGCGGGAGCAGTACTTC. It translates to CASSEEGGTGLREQYF.

The chain recombines TRBV7-9 with TRBJ1-1, with 7 bases aligning to TRBD1. The CDR3 consists of 14 residues. Trimming at V came to 5 bases and at J to 3 bases, leaving 6 bases not matched to a gene. Germline values: CDR1 SEHNR, CDR2 FQNEAQ (reference sequence). Written as DNA, the CDR3 is TGTGCCAGCAGCGTTATAACAGGGGACACTGAAGCTTTCTTT. It codes for CASSVITGDTEAFF.

This chain joins TRBV7-9 and TRBJ2-1, with D tentatively TRBD1 (6 bases). The CDR3 has 15 residues. Trimming removed 1 base at V and 6 bases at J, with 13 bases between. Germline assignment: CDR1 SEHNR and CDR2 FQNEAQ (reference sequence). CDR3 in DNA: TGTGCCAGCAGCTTAGTGGCAGGGGCGGGCAATGAGCAGTTCTTC. Its protein is CASSLVAGAGNEQFF.

The genes are TRBV12-5 and TRBJ1-1, with TRBD1 as a possible D gene (5 bases). This CDR3 spans 13 amino acids. The V end was cut by 3 bases, the J end by 6 bases, with 11 bases between. Germline CDR1 is LGHNT and CDR2 is FRNRAP. The CDR3 nucleotides are TGTGCTAGTGGTTTCGGGGGAACTTCTGAAGCTTTCTTT. This sequence encodes CASGFGGTSEAFF.

The rearrangement joins TRBV27 to TRBJ2-7; 7 bases are shared with TRBD2. The germline V gene has CDR1 MNHEY and CDR2 SMNVEV (reference sequence). The CDR3 runs 14 residues. V gave up 2 bases and J gave up 7 bases; unmatched junction bases: 8. Here the CDR3 DNA reads TGTGCCAGCAGTTTAGTTGCGGGAGTGGGTGAGCAGTACTTC. Translation gives CASSLVAGVGEQYF.

The genes are TRBV5-1 and TRBJ2-7; D uncertain. This CDR3 spans 15 amino acids. Looked up from germline, CDR1 is SGHRS and CDR2 is YFSETQ. The germline V and J ends were trimmed by 4 bases and 3 bases, with 17 bases remaining between them. The CDR3 here is CASSPGPSPHYEQYF. CDR3 in DNA: TGCGCCAGCAGCCCCGGGCCTTCCCCACACTACGAGCAGTACTTC.

The J gene is TRBJ2-7, the V gene TRBV13; 12 nucleotides match TRBD2. V lost 1 base, J lost 4 bases, and 5 bases stayed unmatched. CDR3 length: 16 residues. Germline V gene lookup returns CDR1 PRHDT and CDR2 FYEKMQ (reference sequence). CDR3 sequence reads: CASSLVLAGGPYEQYF. The CDR3, as DNA: TGTGCCAGCAGCTTAGTACTAGCGGGAGGTCCTTACGAGCAGTACTTC.

This clone appeared a single time. The chain couples TRBV7-2 to TRBJ1-1; D not certain. Germline V gene data show CDR1 as SGHTA and CDR2 as FQGNSA. This CDR3 has 14 residues. Trimming cost V 1 base and J 0 bases, with 6 bases left between them. CDR3 bases: TGTGCCAGCAGCTTAGTACCGGTGAACACTGAAGCTTTCTTT. As protein: CASSLVPVNTEAFF.

The chain combines TRBV19 with TRBJ2-1; D gene uncertain. Germline loops: CDR1 LNHDA, CDR2 SQIVND (reference sequence). This CDR3 has 15 residues. V lost 1 base to trimming and J lost 0 bases, with 7 bases between them. The CDR3 region is CASSIVGTSYNEQFF. The CDR3 region has the DNA TGTGCCAGTAGTATAGTAGGTACCTCCTACAATGAGCAGTTCTTC.

J is TRBJ1-1 and V is TRBV2; possibly TRBD1 for D (5 bases). CDR3 length: 15 amino acids. The ends were cut back, 5 bases at V and 0 bases at J, with 13 bases in the middle. Germline V gene sequence: CDR1 SNHLY, CDR2 FYNNEI. CDR3 in DNA: TGTGCCAGCAGTACGAGACAGACCTTGAACACTGAAGCTTTCTTT. Residues: CASSTRQTLNTEAFF. Using reference TRBV2 and TRBJ1-1 for the parts outside the CDR3, the full variable domain is EPEVTQTPSHQVTQMGQEVILRCVPISNHLYFYWYRQILGQKVEFLVSFYNNEISEKSEIFDDQFSVERPDGSNFTLKIRSTKLEDSAMYFCASSTRQTLNTEAFFGQGTRLTVV.

For the CDR3, the DNA is TGTGCCAGCAGCCAGGACAGGGGCTATGAGCAGTTCTTC. This translates into CASSQDRGYEQFF. V gene TRBV7-2 combines with J gene TRBJ2-1, with 9 positions matching TRBD1. Germline-derived CDR1 and CDR2 are SGHTA and FQGNSA. The CDR3 sequence is 13 residues long. V gave up 5 bases and J gave up 8 bases; unmatched junction bases: 4.

The chain employs TRBV28 and TRBJ2-1, with 10 bases that match TRBD2. With V trimmed by 4 bases and J by 9 bases, 6 bases remained unmatched. The CDR3 consists of 14 residues. Germline V gene sequence: CDR1 MDHEN, CDR2 SYDVKM. The CDR3 reads CASSSSGRAPEQFF. DNA for the CDR3: TGTGCCAGCAGTTCGAGCGGGAGGGCCCCTGAGCAGTTCTTC.

This chain links TRBV27 with TRBJ2-3, with TRBD1 matching 8 bases. CDR3 length equals 14 residues. With V trimmed by 7 bases and J by 5 bases, 8 bases remained unmatched. Germline assignment: CDR1 MNHEY and CDR2 SMNVEV (reference sequence). The CDR3 sequence: CASTRRGLLDTQYF. The CDR3 DNA reads TGTGCCAGCACCCGCAGGGGGCTGTTAGATACGCAGTATTTT.

This chain connects TRBV7-6 to TRBJ1-2; TRBD1 matches at 7 bases. V shed 6 bases, J shed 3 bases, and the junction held 16 bases outside the gene matches. The germline V gene encodes CDR1 SGHVS and CDR2 FNYEAQ. This CDR3 contains 17 residues. The DNA of the CDR3 is TGTGCCAGCAGTCCTTACGAGACAGGGACTGGAGACTATGGCTACACCTTC. Translation gives CASSPYETGTGDYGYTF.

The chain combines TRBV4-3 with TRBJ1-4; 7 bases are a match to TRBD1. This CDR3 spans 15 amino acids. Germline CDR1 and CDR2: LGHNA and YSLEER. Unmatched junction bases numbered 6, after V lost 3 bases and J lost 5 bases. The CDR3 DNA reads TGCGCCAGCAGCCATGGACGGGACAGCAATGAAAAACTGTTTTTT. It yields the protein CASSHGRDSNEKLFF.

This clone was counted between two and nine times. The rearrangement uses TRBV5-6 and TRBJ2-7; the D gene is possibly TRBD1 (6 bases). The V end lost 4 bases, the J end lost 7 bases, and 15 bases lay between the germline ends. The CDR3 consists of 13 residues. Germline CDR1 and CDR2: SGHDT and YYEEEE. The CDR3 coding sequence is TGTGCCAGCAGCATTCTGGACAGTGGGGAGCAGTACTTC. Translating gives CASSILDSGEQYF.

This clone was found a few times. The chain employs TRBV9 and TRBJ2-2; 7 bases are a match to TRBD2. V lost 0 bases and J lost 0; bases outside the gene matches: 2. The CDR3 consists of 16 residues. Germline loops: CDR1 SGDLS, CDR2 YYNGEE. CDR3 sequence reads: CASSVAGGANTGELFF. DNA of the CDR3: TGTGCCAGCAGCGTAGCTGGGGGGGCGAACACCGGGGAGCTGTTTTTT.

The J gene is TRBJ2-2, the V gene TRBV9; 9 nucleotides match TRBD2. CDR1 SGDLS and CDR2 YYNGEE come from the germline V gene. The CDR3 has 16 amino acids. V shed 6 bases and J 3 bases; nucleotides not matched to a gene: 9. This CDR3 reads CASNGGREGYTGELFF. The CDR3 DNA reads TGTGCCAGCAACGGTGGGCGGGAGGGTTACACCGGGGAGCTGTTTTTT.

The sample holds a few counts of this clone. This rearrangement joins TRBV11-2 to TRBJ1-4; D is ambiguous. Deletions cut 0 bases from V and 8 bases from J, with 16 bases between. This CDR3 contains 16 residues. Germline lookup yields CDR1 SGHAT and CDR2 FQNNGV. The CDR3 sequence is CASSLDTGGYGEKLFF. As DNA, the CDR3 is TGTGCCAGCAGCTTAGATACCGGAGGGTACGGAGAAAAACTGTTTTTT. The entire variable domain, with the rest obtained from reference TRBV11-2 and TRBJ1-4, is as follows: EAGVAQSPRYKIIEKRQSVAFWCNPISGHATLYWYQQILGQGPKLLIQFQNNGVVDDSQLPKDRFSAERLKGVDSTLKIQPAKLEDSAVYLCASSLDTGGYGEKLFFGSGTQLSVL.

The J gene is TRBJ2-7, the V gene TRBV28, with a possible D match to TRBD1 (6 bases). The V end was cut by 6 bases, the J end by 3 bases, with 12 bases between. CDR1 and CDR2 from the germline V gene are MDHEN and SYDVKM. The CDR3 runs to 13 residues. The CDR3 here is CASRSDRIYEQYF. CDR3 DNA: TGTGCCAGCAGATCGGACAGAATCTACGAGCAGTACTTC.

This chain links TRBV27 with TRBJ2-1, with 12 bases lining up with TRBD2. The CDR3 consists of 16 residues. In germline, CDR1 is MNHEY, CDR2 SMNVEV (reference sequence). After removal of 7 bases from V and 0 bases from J, the junction contained 4 bases not matched to a gene. CDR3 DNA sequence: TGTGCCAGCAAAGGGACTAGCGGGTCCTCCTACAATGAGCAGTTCTTC. It codes for CASKGTSGSSYNEQFF.

The V call is TRBV10-3, the J call TRBJ1-1, with TRBD1 matching 8 bases. With V trimmed by 3 bases and J by 11 bases, 11 bases remained unmatched. Germline lookup yields CDR1 ENHRY and CDR2 SYGVKD. The CDR3 covers 14 residues. The CDR3 sequence is CAISEEKAGGYAFF. CDR3 bases: TGTGCCATCAGTGAAGAGAAGGCAGGGGGCTACGCTTTCTTT.

The chain uses TRBV7-2 and TRBJ2-7; maybe TRBD1 (6 bases). This CDR3 is 13 amino acids long. Between the trimmed V and J ends, which lost 5 bases and 5 bases, there was a span of 13 bases. The germline V gene has CDR1 SGHTA and CDR2 FQGNSA. The CDR3 DNA reads TGTGCCAGCAGCCTTGGGACATCCAACGAGCAGTACTTC. It is translated as CASSLGTSNEQYF.